The 10 T cell receptor beta chains below all came from one sample that was sequenced in a study of blood T cell dynamics during melanoma immunotherapy. As for time point: pre-treatment baseline. Assay: immunoSEQ multiplex PCR; the TCRdb copy retains only in-frame clones and omits some. Of 8,500 to 11,000 clones listed, about 88% were seen once; the top ten hold over 8%. The material sequenced was blood, taken from a patient treated with checkpoint blockade. These receptor sequences come from a human donor with melanoma.

This clone has a single count. V is TRBV6-1 and J is TRBJ1-4; D is possibly TRBD1 (5 bases). The CDR3 extends over 18 amino acids. Germline values: CDR1 MNHNS, CDR2 SASEGT. V lost 3 bases, J lost 1 base, and 18 bases lay in between. As DNA, the CDR3 is TGTGCCAGCAGTGATGACAAGGACATCGGGCGAACTAATGAAAAACTGTTTTTT. It encodes CASSDDKDIGRTNEKLFF.

The chain is built from TRBV5-4 and TRBJ1-2; D is uncertain. Deletions cut 4 bases from V and 5 bases from J, with 15 bases between. CDR1 and CDR2 from the germline V gene are SGHNT and YYREEE (reference sequence). The CDR3 extends over 14 amino acids. This CDR3 is CASSPSGRNYGYTF. For the CDR3, the DNA is TGTGCCAGCAGCCCCTCGGGAAGGAATTATGGCTACACCTTC.

The chain has TRBV4-2 and TRBJ2-5; TRBD2 matches at 9 bases. V trimming: 0 bases; J trimming: 1 base; junction bases outside the gene matches: 0. The CDR3 has 15 amino acids. CDR1 is LGHNA, CDR2 YNFKEQ, per germline. CDR3 protein: CASSQERGGQETQYF. CDR3 in DNA: TGTGCCAGCAGCCAAGAGCGGGGGGGCCAAGAGACCCAGTACTTC.

V usage is TRBV29-1 and J usage is TRBJ1-3; 8 nucleotides agree with TRBD1. The length of the CDR3 is 13 residues. CDR1 is SQVTM and CDR2 is ANQGSEA in the germline V gene. Trimming removed 7 bases from V and 7 bases from J; junction bases left unmatched: 9. In nucleotides, the CDR3 is TGCAGCGCTACCGGACAGGGTGGCAACACCATATATTTT. Residues: CSATGQGGNTIYF.

The chain links TRBV6-1 to TRBJ2-1, with 8 positions matching TRBD2. Germline CDR1 and CDR2: MNHNS and SASEGT. The CDR3 consists of 15 residues. V trimming: 3 bases; J trimming: 2 bases; junction bases outside the gene matches: 3. The CDR3 loop reads CASSDSGGPYNEQFF. The CDR3 coding sequence is TGTGCCAGCAGTGACTCGGGAGGGCCCTACAATGAGCAGTTCTTC.

This clone has a single count. The chain has TRBV18 and TRBJ1-2, with 8 bases fitting TRBD1. Germline V lookup: CDR1 KGHSH, CDR2 LQKENI. V shed 6 bases, J shed 1 base, and the junction held 4 bases outside the gene matches. There are 14 residues in the CDR3. CDR3 bases: TGTGCCAGCTCTCAACAGGGGGATAACTATGGCTACACCTTC. This codes for CASSQQGDNYGYTF.

This clone appeared once. The gene calls are TRBV7-2 and TRBJ2-3; TRBD2 matches 8 bases. This CDR3 comprises 16 residues. J lost 5 bases, V lost 5 bases, and 12 bases had no gene match. CDR1 and CDR2 from the germline V gene are SGHTA and FQGNSA. CDR3 amino acids: CASSARWREALDTQYF. CDR3 nucleotides: TGTGCCAGCAGCGCTAGGTGGCGGGAGGCCCTAGATACGCAGTATTTT.

The V and J genes are TRBV18 and TRBJ1-4, with D hard to call. Trimming left V 1 base short and J 0 bases short, with 12 bases between. Germline CDR1 is KGHSH and CDR2 is LQKENI. The CDR3 runs 17 residues. In nucleotides, the CDR3 is TGTGCCAGCTCACCACGAGTCAGAACTGCAACTAATGAAAAACTGTTTTTT. It specifies CASSPRVRTATNEKLFF.

Comments on this clone: Other DNA sequences in the sample encode the same CDR3. This chain uses TRBV4-1 with TRBJ2-7, with D maybe TRBD1 (5 bases). Per germline, CDR1 MGHRA and CDR2 YSYEKL. Trimming left V 0 bases short and J 3 bases short, with 6 bases between. The CDR3 runs 13 residues. CDR3 sequence (DNA): TGCGCCAGCAGCCAAGACCAGGGCTACGAGCAGTACTTC. Translating gives CASSQDQGYEQYF.

The rearrangement links TRBV9 to TRBJ2-7; D unclear. The germline V gene has CDR1 SGDLS and CDR2 YYNGEE. The CDR3 sequence is 12 residues long. The ends were cut back, 0 bases at V and 7 bases at J, with 8 bases in the middle. CDR3 in DNA: TGTGCCAGCAGCGTAGGTGTGGGGGAGCAGTACTTC. Residues: CASSVGVGEQYF.